These T cell receptor beta chains were read from a single sample in a study of control samples from healthy donors and cancer patients. Sequenced by immunoSEQ multiplex PCR; TCRdb stores in-frame clones only, minus some. This table has about 65,000 clones, about nine tenths appearing once. Sequencing was performed on PBMCs. The receptors originated from a woman in her forties or fifties with colorectal cancer. Each CDR3 is given with its conserved first and last residue. D genes are given only for firm matches. Clone sizes are given selectively: once, few, many, or a class where the clone is expanded.

TRBJ2-3 . TRBD2 TRBV5-1 21 CASSSLGEGTSGGTATDTQYF TGCGCCAGCAGCTCGCTAGGGGAGGGGACTAGCGGGGGGACAGCCACAGATACGCAGTATTTT
TRBJ1-1 . . TRBV10-1 14 CASSETGPHTEAFF TGCGCCAGCAGTGAGACGGGACCGCACACTGAAGCTTTCTTT
TRBJ2-5 . . TRBV2 14 CASSGDTSLETQYF TGTGCCAGCAGTGGAGATACTAGCTTGGAGACCCAGTACTTC
TRBJ1-1 . . TRBV30 14 CAWSGRSMNTEAFF TGTGCCTGGAGTGGCCGGAGTATGAACACTGAAGCTTTCTTT
TRBJ2-2 . . TRBV10-3 14 CAIRDSSNTGELFF TGTGCCATCAGGGACAGTTCGAACACCGGGGAGCTGTTTTTT
TRBJ2-1 medium-sized . TRBV27 15 CASSLSRDTYNEQFF TGTGCCAGCAGTTTAAGCAGGGACACCTACAATGAGCAGTTCTTC
TRBJ1-5 . . TRBV27 14 CASSPGQSNQPQHF TGTGCCAGCAGCCCGGGGCAGTCCAATCAGCCCCAGCATTTT
TRBJ2-1 . . TRBV3-1/TRBV3-2 15 CASSPSRDIRNEQFF TGTGCCAGCAGCCCGTCCCGGGACATCCGCAATGAGCAGTTCTTC
TRBJ2-1 . . TRBV20-1 10 CSADGIGQFF TGCAGTGCTGATGGTATTGGGCAGTTCTTC
TRBJ1-4 . TRBD1 TRBV11-2 14 CASSRTGQNEKLFF TGTGCCAGCAGTCGGACAGGACAGAATGAAAAACTGTTTTTT
TRBJ1-6 . . TRBV4-1 18 CASSPKDLQGISDSPLHF TGCGCCAGCAGCCCGAAGGACTTACAGGGAATCAGCGATTCACCCCTCCACTTT
TRBJ2-7 . . TRBV10-3 15 CAIRGDGGISYEQYF TGTGCCATCAGAGGAGATGGGGGCATCTCCTACGAGCAGTACTTC
TRBJ2-3 . . TRBV28 12 CASSSSRDTQYF TGTGCCAGCAGTAGCTCGAGAGATACGCAGTATTTT
TRBJ1-5 . TRBD1 TRBV29-1 15 CSVEDSDRGRGTQHF TGCAGCGTTGAAGATAGTGACAGGGGGCGGGGTACCCAGCATTTT
TRBJ1-1 . . TRBV9 15 CASSVAPGTNTEAFF TGTGCCAGCAGCGTAGCGCCAGGGACGAACACTGAAGCTTTCTTT
TRBJ2-1 once TRBD2 TRBV18 17 CASSSPRAGVSYNEQFF TGTGCCAGCTCATCACCCAGAGCGGGAGTATCCTACAATGAGCAGTTCTTC
TRBJ1-2 . TRBD1 TRBV4-2 16 CASSPEKSDRDYGYTF TGTGCCAGCAGCCCAGAGAAATCGGACAGGGACTATGGCTACACCTTC
TRBJ2-2 . TRBD2 TRBV23-1 21 CASSHSPRGALTGTSSRGAVF TGCGCCAGCAGTCATTCCCCCCGGGGGGCATTAACCGGGACTAGTTCTCGGGGAGCTGTTTTT
TRBJ2-7 . . TRBV18 13 CASSPDSSYEQYF TGTGCCAGCTCACCCGACAGTTCCTACGAGCAGTACTTC
TRBJ2-1 . TRBD2 TRBV9 16 CASSPEGTSGSNEQFF TGTGCCAGCAGCCCGGAGGGGACTAGCGGGAGCAATGAGCAGTTCTTC
TRBJ2-3 once . TRBV28 14 CASSLTHFGDTQYF TGTGCCAGCAGTTTGACTCATTTCGGAGATACGCAGTATTTT
TRBJ2-7 . . TRBV9 13 CASSVVTGGEQYF TGTGCCAGCAGCGTAGTGACAGGAGGAGAGCAGTACTTC
TRBJ2-7 . TRBD1 TRBV7-2 15 CASSFERDRTYEQYF TGTGCCAGCAGCTTTGAACGGGACAGAACCTACGAGCAGTACTTC
TRBJ2-1 . TRBD2 TRBV18 18 CASSLGTWSAGVTYEQFF TGTGCCAGCTCCCTTGGCACTTGGTCGGCGGGAGTAACCTATGAGCAGTTCTTC
TRBJ1-2 . . TRBV9 15 CASSLRSGAGRGYTF TGTGCCAGCAGCCTCCGATCCGGCGCGGGAAGGGGCTACACCTTC
TRBJ1-3 . . TRBV5-1 13 CASSFSRGDTIYF TGCGCCAGCAGCTTCTCAAGGGGGGACACCATATATTTT
TRBJ2-2 . . TRBV7-6 15 CASSLGPGNTGELFF TGTGCCAGCAGCTTAGGTCCAGGGAACACCGGGGAGCTGTTTTTT